Following are 4 T cell receptor beta chains from one sample sequenced in a study of blood T cell repertoires in COVID-19. Using immunoSEQ multiplex PCR, the repertoire was profiled, and TCRdb retains in-frame clones only, with some absent. The data hold some 270,000 clones, with 65% to 85% observed a single time. Sequencing was performed on PBMCs or T cells enriched from blood (not recorded which). The receptors were sampled from a man aged 50-60 years who had recovered from COVID-19.

CDR3 bases: TGCGCCAGCAGCCCGGATGAGGGCTGGACCTCCTACAATGAGCAGTTCTTC. Its translation: CASSPDEGWTSYNEQFF. J is TRBJ2-1 and V is TRBV5-1; possibly TRBD2 for D (5 bases). The germline V gene encodes CDR1 SGHRS and CDR2 YFSETQ. Trimming removed 4 bases from V and 0 bases from J, with 17 bases in between. The CDR3 is made up of 17 amino acids.

This chain uses TRBV24-1 with TRBJ2-3, with 7 bases aligning to TRBD1. Germline trimming cut 3 bases from V and 8 bases from J; bases unmatched to any gene: 4. The CDR3 spans 13 residues. Per germline, CDR1 KGHDR and CDR2 SFDVKD. CDR3 DNA: TGTGCCACCAGTGATCCCCCAGGGGGTACGCAGTATTTT. As protein: CATSDPPGGTQYF.

V usage is TRBV5-1 and J usage is TRBJ1-2, with unresolved D. CDR1 and CDR2 (germline): SGHRS, YFSETQ. The CDR3 extends over 13 amino acids. Between the trimmed V and J ends, which lost 3 bases and 5 bases, there was a span of 11 bases. CDR3 bases: TGCGCCAGCAGCTGGTCTATTTTATATGGCTACACCTTC. Protein product: CASSWSILYGYTF.

The chain uses TRBV7-9 and TRBJ1-6; 8 nucleotides line up with TRBD1. This CDR3 region has 15 residues. Trimming removed 1 base from V and 10 bases from J; junction bases left unmatched: 6. Looked up from germline, CDR1 is SEHNR and CDR2 is FQNEAQ (reference sequence). The chain's CDR3 is CASSLVTGGWSPLHF. DNA for the CDR3: TGTGCCAGCAGCTTAGTTACAGGGGGTTGGTCACCCCTCCACTTT.